This TCR beta chain emerged from a study of blood T cell repertoires in COVID-19. Overall study: Sites in the United States, Italy and Spain provided acute and convalescent COVID-19 samples. Nucleic acid was either cDNA or gDNA, and it came from T cells, B-cell-depleted T cells, or PBMCs.

This CDR3 is built from 14 residues. Germline V gene sequence: CDR1 SNHLY, CDR2 FYNNEI. V lost 6 bases and J 6 bases, leaving 15 bases between the germline ends. In the authors' workflow: Reference gene primer amplification in the assay estimated nucleated cell counts. The protocol was immunoSEQ multiplex PCR, while the TCRdb copy is restricted to in-frame clones and leaves out a portion. The V and J calls and the clone size are those of that table, but D and trimming were determined from the DNA. The sample contains 100,000 to 150,000 clones, roughly 72% of which appear only once. Sequenced: peripheral blood. The V call is TRBV2, the J call TRBJ1-5; TRBD1 might be the D (5 bases). The clonotype originates from a man aged 55 to 70 with acute or convalescent COVID-19. CDR3 in DNA: TGTGCCAGCAGGAACGGAGGCGGGGGTCAGCCCCAGCATTTT. Protein product: CASRNGGGGQPQHF.